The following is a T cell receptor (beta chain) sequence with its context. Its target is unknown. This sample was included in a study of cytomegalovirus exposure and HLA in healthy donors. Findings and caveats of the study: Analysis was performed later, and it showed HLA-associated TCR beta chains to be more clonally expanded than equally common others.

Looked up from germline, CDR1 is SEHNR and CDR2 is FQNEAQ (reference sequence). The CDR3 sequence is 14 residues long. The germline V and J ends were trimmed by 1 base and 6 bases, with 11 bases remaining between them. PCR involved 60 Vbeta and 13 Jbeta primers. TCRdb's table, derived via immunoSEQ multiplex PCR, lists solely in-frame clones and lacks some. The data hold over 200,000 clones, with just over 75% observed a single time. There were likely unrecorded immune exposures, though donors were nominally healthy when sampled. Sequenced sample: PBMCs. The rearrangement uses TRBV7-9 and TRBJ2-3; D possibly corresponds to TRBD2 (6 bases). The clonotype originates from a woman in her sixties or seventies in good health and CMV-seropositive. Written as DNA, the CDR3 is TGTGCCAGCAGCTTAGGAATTAGCGGCGATACGCAGTATTTT. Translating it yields CASSLGISGDTQYF.